This entry is about one T cell receptor (beta chain). This sample is part of a study of cytomegalovirus exposure and HLA in healthy donors. Use of 60 Vbeta and 13 Jbeta primers characterized the PCR. Sequencing was performed with immunoSEQ multiplex PCR; in TCRdb, only in-frame clones are kept and a portion is missing. The sample holds fewer than 250,000 clones; approximately 70% are singletons and the top ten take about 3%. The V and J ends lost 6 bases and 4 bases respectively, with 12 bases between them. Germline V gene sequence: CDR1 SNHLY, CDR2 FYNNEI. The CDR3 runs to 13 residues. This rearrangement joins TRBV2 to TRBJ2-5; D perhaps matches TRBD1 (6 bases). Sequences were obtained from PBMCs. The sequence was collected from a woman aged 30 to 39 in good health and CMV-seropositive. The CDR3 bases are TGTGCCAGCAGGTACAGGGCTATAGAGACCCAGTACTTC. It specifies CASRYRAIETQYF.